A selection of T cell receptor beta chains follows, all from one sample in a study of Tregs in tolerant kidney transplant recipients. Sequencing was performed with immunoSEQ multiplex PCR; in TCRdb, only in-frame clones are kept and a portion is missing. Among about 87,000 clones listed, 93% were seen once. Sequences were derived from CD4+ T cells from blood, sampled before the transplant. The receptors were sampled from a human donor who received a combined kidney and bone marrow transplant. Each CDR3 is given with its conserved first and last residue. D genes are given only for firm matches. The size of a clone is reported for some rows only, either as once, few or many, or as a class for expanded clones.

j_call: TRBJ1-2
d_call: TRBD1
v_call: TRBV7-9
clone_size: .
cdr3_aa: CASSPGRDRGLRGYTF
cdr3_nt: TGTGCCAGCAGCCCTGGCCGGGACAGGGGGCTCAGAGGCTACACCTTC

j_call: TRBJ1-5
d_call: .
v_call: TRBV27
clone_size: .
cdr3_aa: CASRHRALSNQPQHF
cdr3_nt: TGTGCCAGCAGGCACAGGGCTCTTAGCAATCAGCCCCAGCATTTT

j_call: TRBJ2-4
d_call: TRBD1
v_call: TRBV18
clone_size: once
cdr3_aa: CASSPPQGAYIQYF
cdr3_nt: TGTGCCAGCTCACCACCGCAGGGGGCATACATTCAGTACTTC

j_call: TRBJ1-3
d_call: .
v_call: TRBV11-3
clone_size: .
cdr3_aa: CASSPSEGGSGNTIYF
cdr3_nt: TGTGCCAGCAGCCCCTCGGAGGGAGGCTCTGGAAACACCATATATTTT

j_call: TRBJ1-2
d_call: .
v_call: TRBV28
clone_size: .
cdr3_aa: CASSRDTATNYGYTF
cdr3_nt: TGTGCCAGCAGTCGGGACACAGCCACCAACTATGGCTACACCTTC

j_call: TRBJ1-3
d_call: .
v_call: TRBV18
clone_size: .
cdr3_aa: CASSPQARSSGNTIYF
cdr3_nt: TGTGCCAGCTCACCACAGGCGAGGAGCTCTGGAAACACCATATATTTT

j_call: TRBJ2-7
d_call: .
v_call: TRBV5-1
clone_size: .
cdr3_aa: CASSPSGQSYEQYF
cdr3_nt: TGCGCCAGCAGCCCCTCGGGACAATCCTACGAGCAGTACTTC

j_call: TRBJ1-4
d_call: .
v_call: TRBV4-3
clone_size: .
cdr3_aa: CASSQEGIGVVEKLFF
cdr3_nt: TGCGCCAGCAGCCAAGAGGGTATAGGGGTTGTTGAAAAACTGTTTTTT

j_call: TRBJ1-1
d_call: .
v_call: TRBV7-2
clone_size: .
cdr3_aa: CASSLAEAAEAFF
cdr3_nt: TGTGCCAGCAGCTTAGCGGAGGCCGCTGAAGCTTTCTTT

j_call: TRBJ1-6
d_call: .
v_call: TRBV19
clone_size: once
cdr3_aa: CASSMGSYNSPPHF
cdr3_nt: TGTGCCAGTAGTATGGGCTCCTATAATTCACCCCCCCACTTT

j_call: TRBJ2-4
d_call: .
v_call: TRBV18
clone_size: .
cdr3_aa: CASSPGTFDIQYF
cdr3_nt: TGTGCCAGCTCACCAGGTACATTCGACATTCAGTACTTC

j_call: TRBJ1-2
d_call: .
v_call: TRBV7-9
clone_size: .
cdr3_aa: CASSLAGVDGYTF
cdr3_nt: TGTGCCAGCAGCTTAGCAGGGGTGGATGGCTACACCTTC

j_call: TRBJ1-2
d_call: .
v_call: TRBV30
clone_size: .
cdr3_aa: CAWRRGYGYTF
cdr3_nt: TGTGCCTGGAGGAGAGGGTATGGCTACACCTTC

j_call: TRBJ2-3
d_call: .
v_call: TRBV28
clone_size: .
cdr3_aa: CASSFVRGANTDTQYF
cdr3_nt: TGTGCCAGCAGTTTTGTTCGGGGGGCCAACACAGATACGCAGTATTTT

j_call: TRBJ1-2
d_call: TRBD1
v_call: TRBV7-2
clone_size: .
cdr3_aa: CASRQTGGYGYTF
cdr3_nt: TGTGCCAGCAGGCAAACAGGGGGCTATGGCTACACCTTC

j_call: TRBJ2-7
d_call: TRBD2
v_call: TRBV12-5
clone_size: .
cdr3_aa: CASGPRGGWREAYEQYF
cdr3_nt: TGTGCTAGTGGTCCGCGGGGGGGCTGGCGGGAAGCCTACGAGCAGTACTTC

j_call: TRBJ2-4
d_call: .
v_call: TRBV19
clone_size: .
cdr3_aa: CATPGSGTYIQYF
cdr3_nt: TGTGCCACTCCGGGGTCAGGTACTTACATTCAGTACTTC

j_call: TRBJ2-3
d_call: TRBD1
v_call: TRBV2
clone_size: .
cdr3_aa: CASSHRGQVTDTQYF
cdr3_nt: TGTGCCAGCAGTCACAGGGGGCAGGTCACAGATACGCAGTATTTT

j_call: TRBJ2-1
d_call: .
v_call: TRBV21-1
clone_size: .
cdr3_aa: CASSKSAGSIRGSRLDEQFF
cdr3_nt: TGTGCCAGCAGCAAGTCCGCGGGCTCTATAAGGGGGAGTAGGCTCGATGAGCAGTTCTTC

j_call: TRBJ2-2
d_call: TRBD1
v_call: TRBV18
clone_size: once
cdr3_aa: CASSPPGTGNTGELFF
cdr3_nt: TGTGCCAGCTCACCACCCGGGACAGGGAACACCGGGGAGCTGTTTTTT

j_call: TRBJ1-6
d_call: .
v_call: TRBV30
clone_size: .
cdr3_aa: CAWSVQVNSPLHF
cdr3_nt: TGTGCCTGGAGTGTACAAGTGAATTCACCCCTCCACTTT

j_call: TRBJ1-2
d_call: .
v_call: TRBV11-1
clone_size: .
cdr3_aa: CASSPGTLTNYGYTF
cdr3_nt: TGTGCCAGCAGCCCCGGGACACTAACTAACTATGGCTACACCTTC

j_call: TRBJ1-1
d_call: .
v_call: TRBV5-1
clone_size: .
cdr3_aa: CASTLGGAGTEAFF
cdr3_nt: TGCGCCAGCACCCTTGGGGGGGCTGGCACTGAAGCTTTCTTT

j_call: TRBJ2-1
d_call: .
v_call: TRBV7-6
clone_size: .
cdr3_aa: CASSLARIGSTYNEQFF
cdr3_nt: TGTGCCAGCAGCTTAGCGAGGATTGGGTCTACATACAATGAGCAGTTCTTC

j_call: TRBJ2-5
d_call: TRBD2
v_call: TRBV5-1
clone_size: .
cdr3_aa: CAGSPLSGEWETQYF
cdr3_nt: TGCGCCGGAAGCCCTCTTAGCGGGGAGTGGGAGACCCAGTACTTC

j_call: TRBJ2-3
d_call: .
v_call: TRBV7-3
clone_size: .
cdr3_aa: CASSLTGRGDTQYF
cdr3_nt: TGTGCCAGCAGCTTAACCGGGAGAGGAGATACGCAGTATTTT

j_call: TRBJ2-5
d_call: TRBD2
v_call: TRBV6-5
clone_size: once
cdr3_aa: CASRRAGEGETQYF
cdr3_nt: TGTGCCAGCAGAAGAGCGGGGGAGGGAGAGACCCAGTACTTC

j_call: TRBJ2-4
d_call: .
v_call: TRBV5-1
clone_size: .
cdr3_aa: CASSLSKNIQYF
cdr3_nt: TGCGCCAGCAGCTTGTCTAAAAACATTCAGTACTTC

j_call: TRBJ2-4
d_call: TRBD2
v_call: TRBV5-1
clone_size: .
cdr3_aa: CASSLGVAGDGRDF
cdr3_nt: TGCGCCAGCAGCTTGGGCGTAGCGGGGGATGGTAGGGACTTC

j_call: TRBJ1-4
d_call: .
v_call: TRBV11-3
clone_size: .
cdr3_aa: CASSLASATNEKLFF
cdr3_nt: TGTGCCAGCAGTTTAGCCAGCGCAACTAATGAAAAACTGTTTTTT

j_call: TRBJ2-3
d_call: TRBD2
v_call: TRBV2
clone_size: once
cdr3_aa: CASSRTSGAGGADTQYF
cdr3_nt: TGTGCCAGCAGCCGGACTAGCGGGGCCGGGGGGGCAGATACGCAGTATTTT

j_call: TRBJ1-1
d_call: .
v_call: TRBV7-8
clone_size: .
cdr3_aa: CASSLGENTEAFF
cdr3_nt: TGTGCCAGCAGCTTAGGCGAGAACACTGAAGCTTTCTTT

j_call: TRBJ1-3
d_call: .
v_call: TRBV6-5
clone_size: .
cdr3_aa: CASSTTQENTIYF
cdr3_nt: TGTGCCAGCAGTACCACACAGGAAAACACCATATATTTT

j_call: TRBJ1-6
d_call: .
v_call: TRBV13
clone_size: .
cdr3_aa: CASSLGPRGWGPNSPLHF
cdr3_nt: TGTGCCAGCAGCTTAGGCCCTAGAGGATGGGGCCCCAATTCCCCCCTCCACTTT

j_call: TRBJ1-6
d_call: .
v_call: TRBV11-2
clone_size: .
cdr3_aa: CASSFSGDNSPLHF
cdr3_nt: TGTGCCAGCAGCTTTTCGGGAGATAATTCACCCCTCCACTTT

j_call: TRBJ1-2
d_call: TRBD1
v_call: TRBV19
clone_size: .
cdr3_aa: CASGSPGQNNYGYTF
cdr3_nt: TGTGCCAGTGGATCCCCGGGACAGAACAACTATGGCTACACCTTC

j_call: TRBJ1-1
d_call: .
v_call: TRBV5-1
clone_size: .
cdr3_aa: CASSQAPGQYEAFF
cdr3_nt: TGCGCCAGCAGCCAAGCCCCCGGACAGTATGAAGCTTTCTTT

j_call: TRBJ1-2
d_call: TRBD1
v_call: TRBV18
clone_size: .
cdr3_aa: CASSPAGQDGYTF
cdr3_nt: TGTGCCAGCTCACCAGCGGGACAGGATGGCTACACCTTC

j_call: TRBJ1-5
d_call: TRBD1
v_call: TRBV10-1
clone_size: .
cdr3_aa: CASSHDRGSNQPQHF
cdr3_nt: TGCGCCAGCAGTCACGACAGGGGAAGCAATCAGCCCCAGCATTTT

j_call: TRBJ2-3
d_call: .
v_call: TRBV7-6
clone_size: .
cdr3_aa: CASSPADYTDTQYF
cdr3_nt: TGTGCCAGCAGCCCCGCGGACTATACAGATACGCAGTATTTT

j_call: TRBJ1-5
d_call: .
v_call: TRBV19
clone_size: once
cdr3_aa: CATYPNRREGRNQPQHF
cdr3_nt: TGTGCCACTTACCCTAATCGGAGGGAGGGCCGCAATCAGCCCCAGCATTTT

j_call: TRBJ2-1
d_call: TRBD1
v_call: TRBV4-2
clone_size: .
cdr3_aa: CASSQGQGPYNEQFF
cdr3_nt: TGTGCCAGCAGCCAAGGACAGGGCCCCTACAATGAGCAGTTCTTC

j_call: TRBJ2-1
d_call: TRBD2
v_call: TRBV7-7
clone_size: .
cdr3_aa: CASSPPGTRGYNEQFF
cdr3_nt: TGTGCCAGCAGCCCACCAGGGACTAGGGGCTACAATGAGCAGTTCTTC

j_call: TRBJ2-7
d_call: TRBD2
v_call: TRBV5-5
clone_size: .
cdr3_aa: CASSSPGLAGYEQYF
cdr3_nt: TGTGCCAGCAGTTCCCCGGGACTAGCGGGCTACGAGCAGTACTTC

j_call: TRBJ2-1
d_call: .
v_call: TRBV5-1
clone_size: .
cdr3_aa: CASSLAQGNYNEQFF
cdr3_nt: TGCGCCAGCAGCTTGGCTCAGGGAAACTACAATGAGCAGTTCTTC

j_call: TRBJ2-5
d_call: TRBD1
v_call: TRBV6-5
clone_size: .
cdr3_aa: CASSYSHGWTGPQYF
cdr3_nt: TGTGCCAGCAGTTACTCCCACGGATGGACAGGACCCCAGTACTTC

j_call: TRBJ1-1
d_call: .
v_call: TRBV27
clone_size: .
cdr3_aa: CASSLLGQPEAFF
cdr3_nt: TGTGCCAGCAGTTTACTAGGACAGCCTGAAGCTTTCTTT

j_call: TRBJ1-1
d_call: TRBD1
v_call: TRBV6-1
clone_size: .
cdr3_aa: CASSKTGVGTEAFF
cdr3_nt: TGTGCCAGCAGCAAAACAGGGGTTGGCACTGAAGCTTTCTTT

j_call: TRBJ2-1
d_call: TRBD2
v_call: TRBV27
clone_size: .
cdr3_aa: CASRPGTSGRYNEQFF
cdr3_nt: TGTGCCAGCAGGCCCGGGACTAGCGGGAGGTACAATGAGCAGTTCTTC

j_call: TRBJ1-1
d_call: TRBD1
v_call: TRBV7-9
clone_size: .
cdr3_aa: CASSLARGQNTEAFF
cdr3_nt: TGTGCCAGCAGCTTAGCGAGGGGGCAGAACACTGAAGCTTTCTTT